A single sample gave rise to the 5 T cell receptor beta chains below, sequenced in a study of shared clonotypes between healthy human individuals. It was CD45RO-negative cells, positively selected for CCR7, that made up naive CD8 cells, with terminally differentiated effector memory CD45RA+ cells excluded. Clones were sequenced by immunoSEQ multiplex PCR, and TCRdb holds only the in-frame ones, with some missing. The sample gives over 2,000,000 clones, 93% of which show up once; around 1.7% is in the top ten. The specimen sequenced was naive CD8+ T cells from PBMCs. These receptors were taken from a man aged 18 to 29 in good health. Some clones in this sample may be carry-over from other donors' samples.

The V gene is TRBV30, the J gene TRBJ1-2; a weak D match, TRBD1 (5 bases). Germline assignment: CDR1 GTSNPN and CDR2 SVGIG (reference sequence). V shed 8 bases and J shed 5 bases, with 9 bases lying between them. CDR3 length: 10 residues. CDR3 coding DNA: TGTGCCCAGGGAGGGTATGGCTACACCTTC. Translation gives CAQGGYGYTF.

This chain links TRBV29-1 with TRBJ2-1; 9 bases fit TRBD2. This CDR3 region has 14 residues. The trim removed 5 bases at V and 7 bases at J, leaving 9 bases unmatched. CDR1 and CDR2 from the germline V gene are SQVTM and ANQGSEA. The CDR3 is CSVSGGRALNEQFF. CDR3 DNA sequence: TGCAGCGTTTCTGGCGGGAGGGCCTTAAATGAGCAGTTCTTC.

J is TRBJ2-1 and V is TRBV4-2; 12 nucleotides agree with TRBD2. After removal of 5 bases from V and 7 bases from J, the junction contained 6 bases not matched to a gene. Germline CDR1 reads LGHNA; CDR2 reads YNFKEQ. This CDR3 is 15 amino acids long. DNA for the CDR3: TGTGCCAGCAGCTTACGACTAGCGGGAGATAATGAGCAGTTCTTC. This sequence encodes CASSLRLAGDNEQFF.

The chain recombines TRBV7-8 with TRBJ1-3, with D possibly matching TRBD1 (6 bases). Germline assignment: CDR1 SGHVS and CDR2 FQNEAQ. The length of the CDR3 is 14 residues. V was cut by 4 bases and J by 1 base, with 8 bases left in between. The DNA for the CDR3 is TGTGCCAGCAGCTCGGGACAATCTGGAAACACCATATATTTT. It codes for CASSSGQSGNTIYF.

The V and J genes are TRBV4-2 and TRBJ1-2; possibly TRBD1 for D (5 bases). Trimming removed 3 bases at V and 8 bases at J, with 19 bases between. The CDR3 extends over 15 amino acids. Germline V gene data show CDR1 as LGHNA and CDR2 as YNFKEQ. In DNA, the CDR3 is TGTGCCAGCAGCCATACGGAGAAGGGGCAGGGAGGCTACACCTTC. Residues: CASSHTEKGQGGYTF.